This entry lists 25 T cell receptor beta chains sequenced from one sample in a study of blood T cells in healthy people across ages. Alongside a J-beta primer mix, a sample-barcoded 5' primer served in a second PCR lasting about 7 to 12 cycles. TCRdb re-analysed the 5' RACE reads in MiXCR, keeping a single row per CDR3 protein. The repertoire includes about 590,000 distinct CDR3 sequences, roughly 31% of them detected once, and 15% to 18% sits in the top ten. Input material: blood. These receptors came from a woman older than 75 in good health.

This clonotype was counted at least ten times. This CDR3 reads CAGGSTTNQPQHF. For the CDR3, the DNA is TGTGCCGGAGGCAGCACGACAAATCAGCCCCAGCATTTT. This chain connects TRBV30 to TRBJ1-5, with D hard to call. Germline CDR1 is GTSNPN and CDR2 is SVGIG (reference sequence). CDR3 length equals 13 residues. V was pared by 8 bases and J by 4 bases, with 15 bases between.

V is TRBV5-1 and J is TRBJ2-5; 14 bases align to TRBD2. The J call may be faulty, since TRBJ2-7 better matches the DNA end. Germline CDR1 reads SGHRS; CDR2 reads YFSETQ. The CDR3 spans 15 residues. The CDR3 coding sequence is TGCGCCAGCAGCTCGACTAGCGGGAGGGCCTACGAGCAGTACTTC. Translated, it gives CASSSTSGRAYEQYF.

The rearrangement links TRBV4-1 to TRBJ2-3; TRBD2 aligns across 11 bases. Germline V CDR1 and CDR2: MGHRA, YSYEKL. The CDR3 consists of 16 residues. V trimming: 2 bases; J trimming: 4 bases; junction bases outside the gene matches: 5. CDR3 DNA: TGCGCCAGCAGCCAATTAGGTAGCGGGGGGGCAGATACGCAGTATTTT. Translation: CASSQLGSGGADTQYF.

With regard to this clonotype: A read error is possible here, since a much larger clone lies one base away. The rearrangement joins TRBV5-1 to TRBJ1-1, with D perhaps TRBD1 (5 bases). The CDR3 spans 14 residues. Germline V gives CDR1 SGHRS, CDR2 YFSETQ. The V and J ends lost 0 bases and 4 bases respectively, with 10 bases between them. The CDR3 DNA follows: TGCGCCAGCAGCTTGGAGGACACGAGCACTGAAGCTTTCTTT. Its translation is CASSLEDTSTEAFF.

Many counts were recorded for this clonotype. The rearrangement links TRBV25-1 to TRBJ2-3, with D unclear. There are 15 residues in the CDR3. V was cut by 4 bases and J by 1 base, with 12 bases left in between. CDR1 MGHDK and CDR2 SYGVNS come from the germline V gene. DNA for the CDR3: TGTGCCAGCAGTGGCACGATCGTCCGCACAGATACGCAGTATTTT. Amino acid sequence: CASSGTIVRTDTQYF.

This CDR3 is CSARDPTSEETQYF. DNA for the CDR3: TGCAGTGCTAGAGATCCGACTAGCGAGGAGACCCAGTACTTC. This chain uses TRBV20-1 with TRBJ2-5; 8 bases agree with TRBD2. This CDR3 contains 14 residues. Unmatched junction bases numbered 5, after V lost 0 bases and J lost 5 bases. Germline V gives CDR1 DFQATT, CDR2 SNEGSKA (reference sequence).

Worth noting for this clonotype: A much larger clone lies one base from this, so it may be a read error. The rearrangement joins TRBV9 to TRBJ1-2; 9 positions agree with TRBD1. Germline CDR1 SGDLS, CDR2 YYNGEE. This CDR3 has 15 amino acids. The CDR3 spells CASSVAGTGSAGYIF. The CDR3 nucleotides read TGTGCCAGCAGCGTAGCAGGGACAGGGAGCGCGGGCTACATCTTC. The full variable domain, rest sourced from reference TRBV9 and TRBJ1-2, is DSGVTQTPKHLITATGQRVTLRCSPRSGDLSVYWYQQSLDQGLQFLIQYYNGEERAKGNILERFSAQQFPDLHSELNLSSLELGDSALYFCASSVAGTGSAGYIFGSGTRLTVV.

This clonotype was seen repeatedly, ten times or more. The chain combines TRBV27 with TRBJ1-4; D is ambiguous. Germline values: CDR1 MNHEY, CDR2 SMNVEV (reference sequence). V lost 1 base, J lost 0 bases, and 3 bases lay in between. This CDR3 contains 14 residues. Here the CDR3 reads CASSLWATNEKLFF. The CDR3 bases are TGTGCCAGCAGTTTATGGGCAACTAATGAAAAACTGTTTTTT.

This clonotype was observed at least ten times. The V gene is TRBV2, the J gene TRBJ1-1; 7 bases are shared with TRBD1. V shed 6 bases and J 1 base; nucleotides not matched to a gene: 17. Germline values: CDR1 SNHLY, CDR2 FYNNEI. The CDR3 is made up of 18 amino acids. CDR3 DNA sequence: TGTGCCAGCAGGGGCGCGCCGGGACAGCTAGTAGGGAACACTGAAGCTTTCTTT. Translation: CASRGAPGQLVGNTEAFF.

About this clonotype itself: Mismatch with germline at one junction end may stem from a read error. CDR3 amino acids: CASSLRTGIVLSEQYF. In nucleotides, the CDR3 is TGCGCCAGCAGTTTACGGACAGGGATTGTCCTTAGTGAGCAGTACTTC. V gene TRBV27 combines with J gene TRBJ2-7; 8 bases fit TRBD1. The germline V gene has CDR1 MNHEY and CDR2 SMNVEV (reference sequence). This CDR3 comprises 16 residues.

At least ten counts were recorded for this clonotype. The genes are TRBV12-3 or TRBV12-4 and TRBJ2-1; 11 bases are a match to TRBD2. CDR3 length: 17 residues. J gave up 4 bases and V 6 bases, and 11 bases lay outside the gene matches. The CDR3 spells CASSKPTLAGAYNEQFF. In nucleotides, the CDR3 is TGTGCCAGCAGCAAACCCACACTAGCGGGGGCATACAATGAGCAGTTCTTC.

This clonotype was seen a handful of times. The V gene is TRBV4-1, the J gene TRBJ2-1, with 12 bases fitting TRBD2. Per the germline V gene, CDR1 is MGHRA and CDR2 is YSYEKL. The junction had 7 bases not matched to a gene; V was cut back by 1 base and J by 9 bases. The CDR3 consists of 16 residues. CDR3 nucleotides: TGCGCCAGCAGCCAAGTCCTAGCGGGAGGGCCGGGTGAGCAGTTCTTC. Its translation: CASSQVLAGGPGEQFF.

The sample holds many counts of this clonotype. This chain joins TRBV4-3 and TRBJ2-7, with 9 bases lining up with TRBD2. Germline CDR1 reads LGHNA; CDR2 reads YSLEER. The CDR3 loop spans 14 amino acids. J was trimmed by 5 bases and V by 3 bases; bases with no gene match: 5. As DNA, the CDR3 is TGCGCCAGCAGCCAGGCCGGGACTAGCCACGAGCAGTACTTC. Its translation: CASSQAGTSHEQYF.

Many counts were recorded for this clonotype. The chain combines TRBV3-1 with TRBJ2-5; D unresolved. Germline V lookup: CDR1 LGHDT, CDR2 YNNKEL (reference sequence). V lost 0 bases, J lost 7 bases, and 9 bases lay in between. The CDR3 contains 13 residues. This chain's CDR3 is CASSQETVATQYF. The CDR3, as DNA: TGTGCCAGCAGCCAAGAAACGGTGGCGACCCAGTACTTC.

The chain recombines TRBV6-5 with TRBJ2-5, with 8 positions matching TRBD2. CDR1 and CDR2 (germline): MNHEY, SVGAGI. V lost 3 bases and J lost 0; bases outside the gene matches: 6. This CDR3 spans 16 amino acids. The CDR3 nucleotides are TGTGCCAGCAGTTATTGGCCTAGCGGGTACCAAGAGACCCAGTACTTC. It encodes CASSYWPSGYQETQYF.

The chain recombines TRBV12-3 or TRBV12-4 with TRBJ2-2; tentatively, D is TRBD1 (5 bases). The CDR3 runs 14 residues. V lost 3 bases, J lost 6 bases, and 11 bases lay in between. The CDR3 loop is CASSLTREAGELFF. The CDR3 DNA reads TGTGCCAGCAGTTTGACCAGGGAAGCCGGGGAGCTGTTTTTT.

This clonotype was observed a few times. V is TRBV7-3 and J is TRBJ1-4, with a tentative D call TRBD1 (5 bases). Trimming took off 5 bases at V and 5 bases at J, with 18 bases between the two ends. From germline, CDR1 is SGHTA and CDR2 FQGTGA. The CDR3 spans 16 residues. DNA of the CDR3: TGTGCCAGCAGCCGATACGGCAAAGGGGAGAATGAAAAACTGTTTTTT. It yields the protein CASSRYGKGENEKLFF.

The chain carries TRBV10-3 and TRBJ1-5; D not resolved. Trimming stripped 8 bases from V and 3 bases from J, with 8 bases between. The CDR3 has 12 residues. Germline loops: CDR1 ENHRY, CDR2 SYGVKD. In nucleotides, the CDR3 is TGTGCCATCGGGCAACCCAATCAGCCCCAGCATTTT. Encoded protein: CAIGQPNQPQHF.

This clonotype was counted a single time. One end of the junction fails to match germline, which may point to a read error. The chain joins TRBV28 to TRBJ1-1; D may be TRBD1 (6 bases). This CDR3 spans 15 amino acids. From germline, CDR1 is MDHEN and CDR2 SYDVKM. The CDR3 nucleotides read TGCGCCAGCAGTTTAACCAGGGGTCGGAATGCTGAAGCTTGCTTT. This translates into CASSLTRGRNAEACF.

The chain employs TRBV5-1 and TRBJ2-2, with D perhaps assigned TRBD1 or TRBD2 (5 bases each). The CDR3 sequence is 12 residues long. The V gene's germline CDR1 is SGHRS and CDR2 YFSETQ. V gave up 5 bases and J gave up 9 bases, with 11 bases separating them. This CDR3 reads CASSSGTRELFF. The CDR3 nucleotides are TGCGCCAGCAGTTCCGGGACGCGGGAGCTGTTTTTT. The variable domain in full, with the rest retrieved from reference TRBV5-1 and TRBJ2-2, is KAGVTQTPRYLIKTRGQQVTLSCSPISGHRSVSWYQQTPGQGLQFLFEYFSETQRNKGNFPGRFSGRQFSNSRSEMNVSTLELGDSALYLCASSSGTRELFFGEGSRLTVL.

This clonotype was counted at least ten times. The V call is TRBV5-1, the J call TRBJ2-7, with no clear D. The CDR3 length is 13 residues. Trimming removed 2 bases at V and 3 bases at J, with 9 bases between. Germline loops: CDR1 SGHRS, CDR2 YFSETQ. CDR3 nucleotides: TGCGCCAGCAGCTTCGGACGGAGCTACGAGCAGTACTTC. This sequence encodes CASSFGRSYEQYF.

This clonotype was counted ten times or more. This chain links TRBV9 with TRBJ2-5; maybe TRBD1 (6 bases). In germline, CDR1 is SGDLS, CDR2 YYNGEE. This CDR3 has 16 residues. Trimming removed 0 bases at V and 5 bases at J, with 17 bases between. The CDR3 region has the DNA TGTGCCAGCAGCGTAGGGGGGCTCGTAGCTGGCGAGACCCAGTACTTC. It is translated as CASSVGGLVAGETQYF.

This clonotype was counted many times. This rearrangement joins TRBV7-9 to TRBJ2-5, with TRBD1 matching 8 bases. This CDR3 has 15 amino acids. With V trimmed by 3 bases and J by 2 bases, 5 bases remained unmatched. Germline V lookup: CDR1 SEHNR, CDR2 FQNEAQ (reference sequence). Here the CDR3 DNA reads TGTGCCAGCAGCTTCACAGGGGGAAGACAAGAGACCCAGTACTTC. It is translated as CASSFTGGRQETQYF.

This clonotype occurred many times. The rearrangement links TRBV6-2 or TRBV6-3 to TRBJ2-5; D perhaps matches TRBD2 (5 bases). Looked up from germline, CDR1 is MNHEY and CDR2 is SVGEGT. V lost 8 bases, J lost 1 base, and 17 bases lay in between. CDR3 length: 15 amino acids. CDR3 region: CASERAGRPQETQYF. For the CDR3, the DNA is TGTGCCAGCGAAAGGGCGGGCAGGCCCCAAGAGACCCAGTACTTC.

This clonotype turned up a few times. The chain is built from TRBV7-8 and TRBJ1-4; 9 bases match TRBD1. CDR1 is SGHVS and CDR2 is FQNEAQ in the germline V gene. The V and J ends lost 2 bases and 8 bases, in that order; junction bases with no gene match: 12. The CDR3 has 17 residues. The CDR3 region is CASSLLGQGIYGEKLFF. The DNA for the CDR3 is TGTGCCAGCAGCTTACTAGGACAGGGGATTTATGGCGAAAAACTGTTTTTT. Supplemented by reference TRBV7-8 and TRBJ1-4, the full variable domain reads GAGVSQSPRYKVAKRGQDVALRCDPISGHVSLFWYQQALGQGPEFLTYFQNEAQLDKSGLPSDRFFAERPEGSVSTLKIQRTQQEDSAVYLCASSLLGQGIYGEKLFFGSGTQLSVL.